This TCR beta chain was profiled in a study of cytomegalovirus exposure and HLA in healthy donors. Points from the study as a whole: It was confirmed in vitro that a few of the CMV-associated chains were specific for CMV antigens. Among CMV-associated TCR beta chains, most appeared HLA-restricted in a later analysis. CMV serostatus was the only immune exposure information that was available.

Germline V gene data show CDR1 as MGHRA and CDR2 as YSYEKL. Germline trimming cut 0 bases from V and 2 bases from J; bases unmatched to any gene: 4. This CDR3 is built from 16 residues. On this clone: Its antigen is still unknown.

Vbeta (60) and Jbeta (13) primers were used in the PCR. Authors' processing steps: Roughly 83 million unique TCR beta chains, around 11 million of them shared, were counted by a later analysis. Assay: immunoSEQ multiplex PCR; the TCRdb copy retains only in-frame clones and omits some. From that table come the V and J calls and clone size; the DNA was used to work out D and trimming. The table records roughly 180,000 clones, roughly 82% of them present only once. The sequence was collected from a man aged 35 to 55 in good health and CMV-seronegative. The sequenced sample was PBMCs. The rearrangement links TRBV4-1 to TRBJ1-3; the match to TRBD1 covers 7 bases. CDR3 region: CASSQERGGPGNTIYF. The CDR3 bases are TGCGCCAGCAGCCAAGAGAGAGGGGGCCCTGGAAACACCATATATTTT.